This TCR beta chain was found in a study of CD8+ T cells in alopecia areata. The V and J ends lost 0 bases and 3 bases, in that order; junction bases with no gene match: 5. The CDR3 extends over 17 amino acids. Germline CDR1 reads SGHRS; CDR2 reads YFSETQ. Study observations and caveats: Clonality was higher in lesional than normal scalp, especially in alopecia totalis/universalis. Whereas mice showed it more clearly, TCR sharing across patients was murkier, possibly because of HLA.

As regards this clone: Its antigen is as yet unknown.

Isolation of CD4+ and CD8+ T cells from PBMCs was achieved by sorting. RNA was extracted and reverse transcribed into cDNA as the sequencing template. Sequencing was performed with immunoSEQ multiplex PCR; in TCRdb, only in-frame clones are kept and a portion is missing. The sample lists almost 250,000 clones; 65% to 70% were seen once. This clonotype was obtained from a human donor with alopecia areata. The rearrangement links TRBV5-1 to TRBJ2-2, with TRBD2 matching over 10 bases. The source material was CD4+ T cells sorted from blood, sampled at week 0. The CDR3 DNA sequence: TGCGCCAGCAGCTTGGCTAGCGGGGGTGTGGACACCGGGGAGCTGTTTTTT. Protein sequence: CASSLASGGVDTGELFF.